One sample yielded the 14 T cell receptor beta chains listed below, sequenced in a study of tumor-infiltrating lymphocytes in primary liver carcinoma. Taking about 20-31 mg of unsorted bulk tissue, the authors co-extracted RNA and DNA. Using a constant-region primer together with ProtoScript II reverse transcriptase, TCR beta cDNA was made from 500 ng of total RNA. Investigators got TCR beta libraries out of three nested multiplex PCR rounds, done with slightly modified ARM-PCR. The opening two PCR rounds, around 11 cycles each, paired TRBV1-TRBV30 forward primers with a C-beta reverse primer. In TCRdb, the multiplex PCR reads were re-called with MiXCR into one record per CDR3 protein. There are 45,000 to 65,000 distinct CDR3 sequences in the sample; around 73% occur only once, and around 22% lies in the top ten. The sample taken for sequencing was liver tumor tissue from sampling region 5. Indicated subset: tumor region T5, tumor centre. Receptor source: a man aged 40-55 years with primary liver carcinoma and hepatitis B virus infection.

Worth noting for this clonotype: One end of the junction varies from germline; a read error may be responsible. V is TRBV13 and J is TRBJ2-4; D is possibly TRBD1 or TRBD2 (5 bases each). The CDR3 is made up of 16 amino acids. Germline CDR1 and CDR2: PRHDT and FYEKMQ (reference sequence). CDR3: CASSPGTGRLQNVQYF. The CDR3 bases are TGTGCCAGCAGCCCAGGGACGGGACGGCTACAAAACGTTCAATACTTC.

This clonotype has more than one count but fewer than ten. The junction and the germline gene differ at one end; a read error may be behind it. This chain links TRBV6-2 or TRBV6-3 with TRBJ1-2; 7 nucleotides agree with TRBD1. Germline CDR1 and CDR2: MNHEY and SVGEGT. This CDR3 has 13 residues. This chain's CDR3 is CASSPGGLSDYTF. The CDR3 bases are TGCGCCAGCAGTCCAGGGGGGCTCAGTGACTACACCTTC.

With respect to this clonotype: The junction departs from germline at one end; a sequencing error may be responsible. The genes are TRBV7-9 and TRBJ2-1, with 10 positions matching TRBD2. Looked up from germline, CDR1 is SEHNR and CDR2 is FQNEAQ (reference sequence). CDR3 size: 17 residues. This chain's CDR3 is CAGSPGRTSGRAVEQFF. In nucleotides, the CDR3 is TGTGCCGGCAGCCCTGGGAGGACCAGCGGGAGGGCCGTTGAGCAGTTCTTC.

Note on this clonotype: Germline is not matched at one junction end, which may reflect a read error. The chain has TRBV12-3 or TRBV12-4 and TRBJ1-5, with a possible D match to TRBD1 (6 bases). CDR3 size: 14 residues. The CDR3: CASSQQGENQPQHF. The CDR3 nucleotides read TGTGCCAGCAGCCAACAGGGCGAGAATCAGCCCCAACATTTT.

Judged by abundance, this clonotype is medium-sized. The J gene is TRBJ2-5, the V gene TRBV12-3 or TRBV12-4; 10 bases map to TRBD1. J gave up 2 bases and V 4 bases, and 7 bases lay outside the gene matches. The CDR3 has 16 residues. The CDR3 sequence: CASSSRRTGGQETQYF. In DNA, the CDR3 is TGTGCCAGCAGTTCTCGGAGGACAGGGGGACAAGAGACCCAGTACTTC.

This clonotype was seen a few times. The chain links TRBV6-1 to TRBJ2-1, with D perhaps matching TRBD2 (6 bases). The CDR3 has 14 amino acids. Per germline, CDR1 MNHNS and CDR2 SASEGT. V lost 10 bases to trimming and J lost 16 bases, with 29 bases between them. CDR3 DNA sequence: TGTGCCACCTCGGCGGGGCCGGCCTGCAATGGGCAATTCTTC. As protein: CATSAGPACNGQFF.

As for this clonotype: A junction boundary mismatches the germline segment, possibly from a read error. The chain links TRBV29-1 to TRBJ1-5, with D maybe TRBD1 (6 bases). This CDR3 has 12 residues. From germline, CDR1 is SQVTM and CDR2 ANQGSEA. The CDR3 DNA reads as TGCAGCGTTGGAGGGGACAATGAGCCCCAGCATTTT. Protein product: CSVGGDNEPQHF.

Concerning this clonotype: Germline and junction disagree at one end, which may indicate a read error. V and J are TRBV5-1 and TRBJ1-1; D is undetermined. From germline, CDR1 is SGHRS and CDR2 YFSETQ. This CDR3 is built from 12 residues. CDR3 protein: CASSPERGEAFF. CDR3 sequence (DNA): TGTGCCAGCAGCCCGGAGAGAGGTGAAGCTTTCTTT.

Within the sample, this clonotype is medium-sized. The V and J genes are TRBV6-1 and TRBJ2-5; 8 bases align to TRBD2. Trimming cost V 5 bases and J 2 bases; bases outside gene matches: 4. This CDR3 has 14 amino acids. The germline V gene encodes CDR1 MNHNS and CDR2 SASEGT. CDR3 bases: TGTGCCAGCAGTCAGGGACTAGTTCAAGAGACCCAGTACTTC. As protein: CASSQGLVQETQYF.

The CDR3 is CASNHRKGQNSPLHF. CDR3 sequence (DNA): TGTGCCAGCAACCACAGAAAGGGGCAGAATTCACCCCTCCACTTT. The chain couples TRBV14 to TRBJ1-6, with D perhaps TRBD1 (5 bases). CDR1 and CDR2 from the germline V gene are SGHDN and FVKESK. V shed 7 bases and J shed 7 bases, with 17 bases lying between them. The CDR3 extends over 15 amino acids. Based on the CDR3 plus reference TRBV14 and TRBJ1-6, the full variable domain is EAGVTQFPSHSVIEKGQTVTLRCDPISGHDNLYWYRRVMGKEIKFLLHFVKESKQDESGMPNNRFLAERTGGTYSTLKVQPAELEDSGVYFCASNHRKGQNSPLHFGNGTRLTVT.

As to this clonotype: This is likely a read error, given that the CDR3 carries no conserved phenylalanine or tryptophan at its end. The chain links TRBV11-1 to TRBJ2-1; 7 nucleotides agree with TRBD2. The CDR3 runs 13 residues. Per germline, CDR1 SGHAT and CDR2 FQDESV (reference sequence). This CDR3 is CASSAGVPNGQFS. CDR3 bases: TGTGCCAGCAGCGCGGGAGTGCCGAATGGGCAGTTCTCC.

As concerns this clonotype: This is likely a read error, given that the CDR3 carries no conserved phenylalanine or tryptophan at its end. Because the CDR3's place on the DNA is in doubt, the DNA is left out and the CDR3 is given as listed by TCRdb. The CDR3 here is CSSSLSSLGHERFL. The genes are TRBV11-2 and TRBJ2-1; the table's TRBD1 call for D was not verified on the DNA. CDR1 SGHAT and CDR2 FQNNGV come from the germline V gene. The CDR3 length is 14 residues, termini included.

Concerning this clonotype itself: At one end, the junction sequence differs from germline, possibly due to a read error. V is TRBV6-6 and J is TRBJ1-1; D not certain. The CDR3 is made up of 14 amino acids. Germline V gene lookup returns CDR1 MNHNY and CDR2 SVGAGI (reference sequence). In DNA form, the CDR3 reads TGTGCCAGCTCCGGGGAAAGTAAGAACACCGAAGCTTTCTTT. It specifies CASSGESKNTEAFF.

Details on this clonotype: The final CDR3 position lacks the conserved phenylalanine or tryptophan, pointing to a likely read error. V is TRBV28 and J is TRBJ1-6; no clear D. Germline-derived CDR1 and CDR2 are MDHEN and SYDVKM. Trimming took off 6 bases at V and 14 bases at J, with 20 bases between the two ends. This CDR3 region has 14 residues. In DNA, the CDR3 is TGTGCCAGCAGCTCCCCGGGCCCGGCTTTAGCCCTCCACTCT. As protein: CASSSPGPALALHS.